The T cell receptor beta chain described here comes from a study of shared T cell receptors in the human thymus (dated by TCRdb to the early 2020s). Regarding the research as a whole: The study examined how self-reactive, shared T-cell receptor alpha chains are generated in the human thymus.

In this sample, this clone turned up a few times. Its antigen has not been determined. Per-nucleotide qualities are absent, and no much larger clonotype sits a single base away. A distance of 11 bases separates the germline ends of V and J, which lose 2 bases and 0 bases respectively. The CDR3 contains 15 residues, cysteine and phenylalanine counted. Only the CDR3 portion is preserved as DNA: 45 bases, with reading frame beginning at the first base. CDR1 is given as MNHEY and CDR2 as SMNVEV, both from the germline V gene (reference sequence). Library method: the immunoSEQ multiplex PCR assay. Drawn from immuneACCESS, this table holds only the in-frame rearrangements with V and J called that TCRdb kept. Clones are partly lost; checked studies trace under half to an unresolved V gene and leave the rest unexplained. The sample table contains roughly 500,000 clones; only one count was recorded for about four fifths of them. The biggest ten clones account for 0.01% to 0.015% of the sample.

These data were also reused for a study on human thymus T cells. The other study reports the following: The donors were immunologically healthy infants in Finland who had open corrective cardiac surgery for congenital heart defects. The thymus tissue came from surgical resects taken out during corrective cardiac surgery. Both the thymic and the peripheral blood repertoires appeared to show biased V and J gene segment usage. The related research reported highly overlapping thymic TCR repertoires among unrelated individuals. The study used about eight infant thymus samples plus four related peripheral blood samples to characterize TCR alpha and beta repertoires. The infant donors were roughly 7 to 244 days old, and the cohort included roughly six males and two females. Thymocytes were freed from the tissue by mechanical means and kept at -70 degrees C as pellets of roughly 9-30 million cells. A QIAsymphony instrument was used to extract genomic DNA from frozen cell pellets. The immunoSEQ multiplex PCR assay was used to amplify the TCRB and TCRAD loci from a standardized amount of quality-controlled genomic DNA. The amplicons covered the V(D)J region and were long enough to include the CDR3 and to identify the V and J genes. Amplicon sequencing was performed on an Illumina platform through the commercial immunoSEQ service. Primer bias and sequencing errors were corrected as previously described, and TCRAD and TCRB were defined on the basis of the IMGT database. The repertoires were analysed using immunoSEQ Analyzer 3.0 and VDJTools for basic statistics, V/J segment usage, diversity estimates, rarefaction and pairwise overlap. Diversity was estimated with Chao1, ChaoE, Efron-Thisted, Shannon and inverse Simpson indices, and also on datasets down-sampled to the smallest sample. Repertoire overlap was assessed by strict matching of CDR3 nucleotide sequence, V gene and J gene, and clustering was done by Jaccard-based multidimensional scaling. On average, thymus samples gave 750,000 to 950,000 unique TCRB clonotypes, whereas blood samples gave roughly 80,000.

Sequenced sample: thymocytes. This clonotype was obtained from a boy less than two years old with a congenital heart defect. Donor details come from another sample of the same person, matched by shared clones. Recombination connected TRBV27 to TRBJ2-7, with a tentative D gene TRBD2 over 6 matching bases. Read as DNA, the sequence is TGTGCCAGCAGTTTACGACTAGGCCCCTCCTACGAGCAGTACTTC. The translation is CASSLRLGPSYEQYF.